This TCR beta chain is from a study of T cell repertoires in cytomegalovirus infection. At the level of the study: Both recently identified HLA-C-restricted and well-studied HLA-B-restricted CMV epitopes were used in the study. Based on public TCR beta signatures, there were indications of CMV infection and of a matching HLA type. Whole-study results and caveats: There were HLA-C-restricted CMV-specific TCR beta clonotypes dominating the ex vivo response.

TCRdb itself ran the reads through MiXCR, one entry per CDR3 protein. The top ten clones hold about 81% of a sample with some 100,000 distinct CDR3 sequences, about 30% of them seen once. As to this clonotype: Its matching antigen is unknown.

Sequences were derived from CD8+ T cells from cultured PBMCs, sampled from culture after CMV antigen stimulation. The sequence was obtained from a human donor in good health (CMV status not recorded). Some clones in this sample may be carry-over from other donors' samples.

Here the CDR3 reads CASSIWVTGEDYGYTF. For the CDR3, the DNA is TGTGCCAGTAGTATTTGGGTTACGGGGGAAGACTATGGCTACACCTTC. The gene calls are TRBV19 and TRBJ1-2; TRBD1 is a possible D gene (5 bases). V dropped 3 bases and J dropped 3 bases, with 17 bases sitting between them. The germline CDR1 and CDR2 sequences are LNHDA and SQIVND (reference sequence). This CDR3 is 16 amino acids long.